This T cell receptor (beta chain) appears in the sequencing data of a study of blood T cell repertoires in COVID-19. Study background: Sample material is recorded as cDNA or gDNA derived from T cells, B-cell-depleted T cells, or PBMCs.

Participants came from about 23 US areas, aged roughly 18 to 95 years. Cohorts were based on clinical histories the participants reported. Sequenced by immunoSEQ multiplex PCR; TCRdb stores in-frame clones only, minus some. The table lists 200,000 to 250,000 clones, 65% to 90% of them singletons. The CDR3 loop spans 14 amino acids. V was pared by 5 bases and J by 6 bases, with 17 bases between. Germline V CDR1 and CDR2: SGHRS, YFSETQ. The chain joins TRBV5-1 to TRBJ1-1; D remains ambiguous. The source material was PBMCs or T cells enriched from blood (not recorded which). The sequence came from a woman aged 35 to 49 with acute COVID-19. This CDR3 is CASRPPDGRPEAFF. In DNA, the CDR3 is TGCGCCAGCAGACCACCCGACGGGAGGCCTGAAGCTTTCTTT.